These 11 T cell receptor beta chains were sequenced from one sample in a study of low-dose radiotherapy and immunotherapy resistance in tumors. TRAV- and TRBV-specific primers, spanning alpha and beta chains, primed first-strand cDNA. For amplifying TCRs, the PCR ran for approximately 18 cycles with Phusion, which was used together with a constant-region primer and the adapter on the V primers. MiXCR, run by TCRdb on the reads, gives a single entry per CDR3 protein. The data show 30,000 to 50,000 distinct CDR3 sequences, roughly 30% seen once. Specified time point: before trial treatment. This sample comprised PBMCs, obtained before treatment. These receptors were collected from a male donor with gallbladder cancer.

The table lists this clonotype with many counts. V usage is TRBV7-2 and J usage is TRBJ1-1; the D gene is possibly TRBD1 (5 bases). V dropped 5 bases and J dropped 2 bases, with 15 bases sitting between them. CDR1 and CDR2 from the germline V gene are SGHTA and FQGNSA. The CDR3 is 15 amino acids. The CDR3 reads CASSPRQWVNTEAFF. The CDR3 DNA reads TGTGCCAGCAGCCCCCGACAGTGGGTAAACACTGAAGCTTTCTTT.

Regarding this clonotype: This sequence is one base from a far larger clone and is likely a read error. The chain is built from TRBV28 and TRBJ2-7, with D maybe TRBD1 (6 bases). CDR1 and CDR2 from the germline V gene are MDHEN and SYDVKM. The CDR3 spans 18 residues. V was trimmed by 3 bases and J by 7 bases, leaving 28 bases between them. In nucleotides, the CDR3 is TGTGCCAGCAGTTTGAATCCTCTCCGGGACACATCCTACAATGAGCAGTACTTC. It codes for CASSLNPLRDTSYNEQYF.

This clonotype showed up many times. This rearrangement joins TRBV19 to TRBJ2-5; possibly TRBD2 for D (5 bases). The CDR3 contains 15 residues. Germline-derived CDR1 and CDR2 are LNHDA and SQIVND (reference sequence). Trimming pared 0 bases from V and 5 bases from J, leaving 13 bases between. CDR3: CASSIDGELGETQYF. The CDR3 DNA is TGTGCCAGTAGTATAGACGGGGAACTCGGGGAGACCCAGTACTTC.

This clonotype occurred many times. This sequence joins TRBV7-9 and TRBJ2-7; 7 bases agree with TRBD1. Per germline, CDR1 SEHNR and CDR2 FQNEAQ (reference sequence). CDR3 length equals 14 residues. Unmatched junction bases numbered 5, after V lost 5 bases and J lost 1 base. The CDR3 loop reads CASSPSTGSYEQYF. The CDR3 region has the DNA TGTGCCAGCAGCCCCTCGACAGGGTCCTACGAGCAGTACTTC.

This clonotype was picked up a small number of times. The gene calls are TRBV2 and TRBJ2-1; 7 nucleotides align to TRBD1. The CDR3 length is 14 residues. V trimming: 4 bases; J trimming: 12 bases; junction bases outside the gene matches: 12. CDR1 is SNHLY and CDR2 is FYNNEI in the germline V gene. CDR3 amino acids: CASSASDRAQRQFF. The CDR3 DNA is TGTGCCAGCAGTGCATCAGACAGGGCCCAGCGGCAGTTCTTC.

The table lists this clonotype with many counts. The V gene is TRBV5-1, the J gene TRBJ1-1, with a tentative D call TRBD1 (6 bases). Per germline, CDR1 SGHRS and CDR2 YFSETQ. Trimming stripped 4 bases from V and 1 base from J, with 14 bases between. The CDR3 consists of 15 residues. This CDR3 is CASSPNPTGNTEAFF. The DNA of the CDR3 is TGCGCCAGCAGCCCTAACCCGACAGGGAACACTGAAGCTTTCTTT. The complete variable domain, with remaining parts taken from reference TRBV5-1 and TRBJ1-1, reads KAGVTQTPRYLIKTRGQQVTLSCSPISGHRSVSWYQQTPGQGLQFLFEYFSETQRNKGNFPGRFSGRQFSNSRSEMNVSTLELGDSALYLCASSPNPTGNTEAFFGQGTRLTVV.

V gene TRBV13 combines with J gene TRBJ1-2; 8 bases agree with TRBD1. Germline assignment: CDR1 PRHDT and CDR2 FYEKMQ (reference sequence). After removal of 0 bases from V and 6 bases from J, the junction contained 6 bases not matched to a gene. This CDR3 has 15 amino acids. The CDR3 sequence: CASSLGQGAKDGYTF. CDR3 coding DNA: TGTGCCAGCAGCTTAGGTCAGGGGGCTAAGGATGGCTACACCTTC.

The rearrangement uses TRBV29-1 and TRBJ1-2; TRBD1 agrees at 8 bases. The CDR3 sequence is 14 residues long. CDR1 SQVTM and CDR2 ANQGSEA come from the germline V gene. J lost 3 bases, V lost 7 bases, and 10 bases had no gene match. This chain's CDR3 is CSASPDRGDYGYTF. CDR3 sequence (DNA): TGCAGCGCGAGCCCCGACAGGGGAGACTATGGCTACACCTTC.

For this clonotype: The DNA is omitted, as the CDR3 cannot be located on it reliably, and the CDR3 follows TCRdb's listing. The J gene is TRBJ2-2, the V gene TRBV11-2; the D segment call TRBD2 is taken from the table without a DNA check. A total of 14 residues make up the CDR3, ends included. Per the germline V gene, CDR1 is SGHAT and CDR2 is FQNNGV. The CDR3 is CASSPDRLGELFFF.

Worth noting for this clonotype: This likely traces to a read error, being one base from a far larger clone. The V gene is TRBV13, the J gene TRBJ2-3; possibly TRBD2 for D (7 bases). Germline-derived CDR1 and CDR2 are PRHDT and FYEKMQ (reference sequence). The CDR3 consists of 15 residues. The CDR3, as DNA: TGTGCCAGCAGCGCGGGGGCAGGTAGAACAGATACGCGGTATTTT. This sequence encodes CASSAGAGRTDTRYF.

This rearrangement joins TRBV20-1 to TRBJ2-7; no definite D call. Germline V gene data show CDR1 as DFQATT and CDR2 as SNEGSKA (reference sequence). The CDR3 loop spans 13 amino acids. The V and J ends lost 0 bases and 3 bases respectively, with 9 bases between them. The CDR3: CSARDGPVYEQYF. The DNA of the CDR3 is TGCAGTGCTAGAGATGGGCCGGTCTACGAGCAGTACTTC.